The 27 T cell receptor beta chains below all came from one sample that was sequenced in a study of blood T cell repertoires in COVID-19. Assay used: immunoSEQ multiplex PCR; TCRdb lists only in-frame clones, some missing. The sample carries 300,000 to 350,000 clones, 85% to 95% recorded once. The source material was PBMCs or T cells enriched from blood (not recorded which). The receptor source for this set is a woman in her 30s who had been exposed to COVID-19.

The chain has TRBV3-1 (or the pseudogene TRBV3-2) and TRBJ1-1, with TRBD1 as a possible D gene (5 bases). Trimming shortened V by 4 bases and J by 4 bases, and 10 bases separated the two germline ends. CDR1 is LGHDT, CDR2 YNNKEL, per germline (reference sequence). The CDR3 runs 13 residues. The CDR3 DNA sequence: TGTGCCAGCAGCCGGACAAGTGTCACTGAAGCTTTCTTT. The encoded protein is CASSRTSVTEAFF.

The rearrangement uses TRBV6-5 and TRBJ2-7, with D maybe TRBD1 (6 bases). This CDR3 spans 14 amino acids. From germline, CDR1 is MNHEY and CDR2 SVGAGI. V lost 0 bases and J lost 8, with 14 bases in between. Written as DNA, the CDR3 is TGTGCCAGCAGTTACTCCACCCAGGGGCAAAAGCAGTACTTC. It translates to CASSYSTQGQKQYF.

The chain employs TRBV19 and TRBJ1-1; 7 bases line up with TRBD1. The CDR3 runs 14 residues. The V and J ends lost 0 bases and 7 bases, in that order; junction bases with no gene match: 5. From germline, CDR1 is LNHDA and CDR2 SQIVND (reference sequence). This CDR3 is CASSIEDRFYEAFF. The CDR3 region has the DNA TGTGCCAGTAGTATAGAGGACAGGTTCTATGAAGCTTTCTTT. Drawing the rest from reference TRBV19 and TRBJ1-1, the complete variable domain is DGGITQSPKYLFRKEGQNVTLSCEQNLNHDAMYWYRQDPGQGLRLIYYSQIVNDFQKGDIAEGYSVSREKKESFPLTVTSAQKNPTAFYLCASSIEDRFYEAFFGQGTRLTVV.

The rearrangement joins TRBV18 to TRBJ2-7, with D tentatively TRBD1 (6 bases). The V and J ends lost 4 bases and 5 bases respectively, with 12 bases between them. Germline lookup yields CDR1 KGHSH and CDR2 LQKENI. The CDR3 is made up of 13 amino acids. CDR3 in DNA: TGTGCCAGCTCACTAGACAGGTTCGACGAGCAGTACTTC. The encoded protein is CASSLDRFDEQYF. Together with reference TRBV18 and TRBJ2-7, the CDR3 gives the full variable domain: NAGVMQNPRHLVRRRGQEARLRCSPMKGHSHVYWYRQLPEEGLKFMVYLQKENIIDESGMPKERFSAEFPKEGPSILRIQQVVRGDSAAYFCASSLDRFDEQYFGPGTRLTVT.

CDR3 residues: CASSRDSINYGYTF. Written as DNA, the CDR3 is TGTGCCAGCAGTCGGGACAGTATTAACTATGGCTACACCTTC. The chain recombines TRBV2 with TRBJ1-2; TRBD1 matches 7 bases. The CDR3 is made up of 14 amino acids. CDR1 SNHLY and CDR2 FYNNEI come from the germline V gene. With V trimmed by 5 bases and J by 1 base, 4 bases remained unmatched.

This clone showed up just a few times. The chain joins TRBV6-5 to TRBJ2-7, with 8 nucleotides matching TRBD2. This CDR3 comprises 14 residues. The ends lost 11 bases at V and 3 bases at J; junction bases unmatched: 12. Germline V gene data show CDR1 as MNHEY and CDR2 as SVGAGI. The chain's CDR3 is CAVRGGTGNYEQYF. In nucleotides, the CDR3 is TGTGCCGTCCGCGGGGGGACGGGAAACTACGAGCAGTACTTC.

Here the CDR3 reads CASSYSGGLSVEPQHF. DNA of the CDR3: TGTGCCAGCAGTTACTCGGGGGGGCTTAGCGTTGAGCCCCAGCATTTT. The J gene is TRBJ1-5, the V gene TRBV6-2 or TRBV6-3; tentative D call: TRBD1 (6 bases). The germline V gene has CDR1 MNHEY and CDR2 SVGEGT. This CDR3 has 16 residues. The V end was cut by 0 bases, the J end by 8 bases, with 17 bases between.

This clone was picked up one time. The chain carries TRBV24-1 and TRBJ2-3, with TRBD2 matching over 7 bases. The V gene's germline CDR1 is KGHDR and CDR2 SFDVKD. J lost 4 bases, V lost 9 bases, and 6 bases had no gene match. The CDR3 is 13 amino acids. CDR3 in amino acids: CATATGGADTQYF. DNA of the CDR3: TGTGCCACCGCCACGGGGGGAGCAGATACGCAGTATTTT.

The chain combines TRBV4-1 with TRBJ1-1; possible D gene TRBD1, 5 bases. This CDR3 is built from 15 residues. V dropped 4 bases and J dropped 0 bases, with 12 bases sitting between them. Looked up from germline, CDR1 is MGHRA and CDR2 is YSYEKL. The DNA for the CDR3 is TGCGCCAGCAGCCGGAGGGACCGATTGAACACTGAAGCTTTCTTT. This sequence encodes CASSRRDRLNTEAFF.

The chain is built from TRBV7-2 and TRBJ1-1; a possible D gene is TRBD1 (5 bases). The CDR3 totals 15 residues. CDR1 is SGHTA and CDR2 is FQGNSA in the germline V gene. V lost 5 bases and J lost 1, with 14 bases in between. The CDR3 loop is CASSPRGWGNTEAFF. The CDR3 DNA follows: TGTGCCAGCAGCCCTCGGGGGTGGGGGAACACTGAAGCTTTCTTT.

The chain is built from TRBV6-6 and TRBJ1-2; TRBD1 matches 7 bases. The CDR3 consists of 14 residues. V was pared by 4 bases and J by 5 bases, with 7 bases of the junction left unmatched. Germline-derived CDR1 and CDR2 are MNHNY and SVGAGI (reference sequence). CDR3 in DNA: TGTGCCAGCAGTTCGAGAGGGGGCCTATATGGCTACACCTTC. This translates into CASSSRGGLYGYTF.

The chain links TRBV21-1 to TRBJ2-7; no check of the table's D call, TRBD2, against the DNA was made. TRBV21-1 is marked as a pseudogene. CDR3 length: 17 residues. The CDR3 protein is CASSIRDYHPLSYEQYF. The CDR3 bases are TGTGCCAGCAGCATCCGGGACTACCACCCCCTTAGCTACGAGCAGTACTTC.

The gene calls are TRBV3-1 (or the pseudogene TRBV3-2) and TRBJ2-3; 8 bases match TRBD2. J was trimmed by 6 bases and V by 4 bases; bases with no gene match: 9. The germline V gene encodes CDR1 LGHDT and CDR2 YNNKEL (reference sequence). The CDR3 is 15 residues long. In nucleotides, the CDR3 is TGTGCCAGCAGCCCGGCGGGGGGATTAACTGATACGCAGTATTTT. This encodes CASSPAGGLTDTQYF.

The rearrangement joins TRBV10-1 to TRBJ1-2, with 8 positions matching TRBD1. The CDR3 covers 16 residues. J lost 2 bases, V lost 6 bases, and 11 bases had no gene match. Germline V CDR1 and CDR2: WNHNN, SYGVQD (reference sequence). The CDR3 DNA reads TGCGCCAGCAGAACCGGACAGGGAAGCATCAACTATGGCTACACCTTC. Translation: CASRTGQGSINYGYTF.

The CDR3 DNA reads TGTGCCAGCAGCTTGGTTTTGCGGGGGGGCGATAACATTCAGTACTTC. Protein product: CASSLVLRGGDNIQYF. The chain uses TRBV5-6 and TRBJ2-4, with 9 bases lining up with TRBD2. CDR1 SGHDT and CDR2 YYEEEE come from the germline V gene. With V trimmed by 0 bases and J by 7 bases, 8 bases remained unmatched. The CDR3 is 16 amino acids.

V gene TRBV7-9 combines with J gene TRBJ1-1, with 7 bases matching TRBD1. The CDR3 sequence is 15 residues long. J was trimmed by 5 bases and V by 5 bases; bases with no gene match: 11. Looked up from germline, CDR1 is SEHNR and CDR2 is FQNEAQ (reference sequence). As DNA, the CDR3 is TGTGCCAGCAGCCCGGTGGGACAGTTAAGGACTGAAGCTTTCTTT. Translation: CASSPVGQLRTEAFF.

The chain uses TRBV4-1 and TRBJ1-2; 8 nucleotides agree with TRBD1. Per the germline V gene, CDR1 is MGHRA and CDR2 is YSYEKL. Losses at the gene ends were 2 bases for V and 8 bases for J; bases not matched to a gene: 13. This CDR3 is 16 amino acids long. The CDR3 DNA reads TGCGCCAGCAGCCAAAGTGAGGGGACAGGCGGGGGAGGCTACACCTTC. Amino acids: CASSQSEGTGGGGYTF.

This chain uses TRBV27 with TRBJ1-1; 8 nucleotides match TRBD1. The CDR3 is made up of 15 amino acids. Losses at the gene ends were 10 bases for V and 2 bases for J; bases not matched to a gene: 12. CDR1 is MNHEY and CDR2 is SMNVEV in the germline V gene (reference sequence). The CDR3 reads CAIAQTGQGNTEAFF. The CDR3 DNA sequence: TGTGCCATTGCGCAAACTGGACAGGGCAACACTGAAGCTTTCTTT.

This clone turned up a few times. The J gene is TRBJ1-5, the V gene TRBV19; no definite D call. V was cut by 0 bases and J by 4 bases, with 13 bases left in between. CDR1 LNHDA and CDR2 SQIVND come from the germline V gene (reference sequence). The CDR3 runs 16 residues. CDR3 DNA: TGTGCCAGTAGTATAGAGCACTTTTCCTTTAATCAGCCCCAGCATTTT. It yields the protein CASSIEHFSFNQPQHF.

The chain carries TRBV11-3 and TRBJ2-2, with D tentatively TRBD1 (5 bases). Trimming removed 8 bases at V and 1 base at J, with 8 bases between. Germline V gives CDR1 SGHNT, CDR2 YENEEA. The CDR3 is 13 residues long. This CDR3 is CASATGNTGELFF. As DNA, the CDR3 is TGTGCCAGCGCTACAGGGAACACCGGGGAGCTGTTTTTT.

This chain links TRBV10-3 with TRBJ1-3; 7 nucleotides agree with TRBD1. The trim removed 11 bases at V and 4 bases at J, leaving 8 bases unmatched. Germline lookup yields CDR1 ENHRY and CDR2 SYGVKD. The CDR3 consists of 13 residues. The CDR3 DNA reads TGTGCCTCAATTCAAGGGGGCGGAAACACCATATATTTT. Protein: CASIQGGGNTIYF.

The chain employs TRBV24-1 and TRBJ2-2; weak D call: TRBD1 (6 bases). The CDR3 sequence is 14 residues long. Between the trimmed V and J ends, which lost 1 base and 5 bases, there was a span of 7 bases. Germline CDR1 reads KGHDR; CDR2 reads SFDVKD. CDR3 protein: CATSDFRGTGELFF. Here the CDR3 DNA reads TGTGCCACCAGTGATTTCAGGGGAACCGGGGAGCTGTTTTTT.

The chain uses TRBV7-2 and TRBJ1-5; D is perhaps TRBD1 (5 bases). The germline V gene has CDR1 SGHTA and CDR2 FQGNSA. Between the trimmed V and J ends, which lost 2 bases and 4 bases, there was a span of 12 bases. The CDR3 loop spans 15 amino acids. CDR3 amino acids: CASSLSWGKNQPQHF. The CDR3 DNA reads TGTGCCAGCAGCTTAAGTTGGGGCAAAAATCAGCCCCAGCATTTT.

The chain employs TRBV3-1 (or the pseudogene TRBV3-2) and TRBJ2-1; 10 bases are shared with TRBD2. V was clipped by 1 base and J by 10 bases; unmatched bases: 13. Germline CDR1 and CDR2: LGHDT and YNNKEL (reference sequence). CDR3 length: 17 residues. The CDR3 region has the DNA TGTGCCAGCAGCCAAGTTCTCCTAGCGGGGGCCCCCCCCGAGCAGTTCTTC. Translating it yields CASSQVLLAGAPPEQFF.

The chain carries TRBV27 and TRBJ2-7; 12 nucleotides line up with TRBD2. CDR1 is MNHEY and CDR2 is SMNVEV in the germline V gene (reference sequence). The CDR3 consists of 15 residues. Germline trimming cut 5 bases from V and 1 base from J; bases unmatched to any gene: 3. The CDR3 nucleotides are TGTGCCAGCAGTCCACTAGCGGGGGGATCCTACGAGCAGTACTTC. It specifies CASSPLAGGSYEQYF.

The chain links TRBV7-9 to TRBJ1-5, with 8 bases identical to TRBD1. CDR3 length: 15 amino acids. Germline CDR1 is SEHNR and CDR2 is FQNEAQ (reference sequence). J gave up 6 bases and V 3 bases, and 7 bases lay outside the gene matches. CDR3 residues: CASSFSGGVGQPQHF. The CDR3 DNA sequence: TGTGCCAGCAGCTTTTCAGGGGGCGTGGGTCAGCCCCAGCATTTT.

V gene TRBV27 combines with J gene TRBJ1-2; D is perhaps TRBD1 (5 bases). This CDR3 contains 16 residues. V shed 4 bases and J shed 4 bases, with 19 bases lying between them. Germline values: CDR1 MNHEY, CDR2 SMNVEV (reference sequence). The CDR3 protein is CASSSRAAPIFYGYTF. The CDR3 DNA is TGTGCCAGCAGTTCCAGGGCAGCTCCGATATTCTATGGCTACACCTTC.